The T cell receptor beta chain described here comes from a study of PD-L1 blockade in urothelial cancer (dated by TCRdb to the late 2010s). Concerning the study at large: Therapy was started at some point between 2014 and 2016 for all patients, and atezolizumab 1,200 mg was administered intravenously every 3 weeks. TCR sequencing covered pretreatment tumor samples and matched, serially collected peripheral blood taken before and after atezolizumab treatment. Durable clinical benefit was achieved by nine patients and was not achieved by 20 patients. An ECOG performance status of 0 or 1 was recorded for the patients, and 0 to 3 prior chemotherapy regimens had been received by the patients. Blood samples were analyzed 3 weeks after the start of treatment (second dose) and 6 weeks after the start of treatment. Blood samples gave median yields of about 150,000 T cells and approximately 80,000 unique TCRs, along with a median clonality of 0.080. Under 30 patients had pretreatment blood TCR-seq, roughly 24 had at least one posttreatment blood collection, and roughly 24 had tumor TCR-seq. Somatic, immune and clinical correlates of response to PD-L1 blockade with atezolizumab in urothelial cancer were the focus of an exploratory multi-omic analysis. Durable clinical benefit was defined as progression-free survival longer than 6 months, and TCR features were also tested against progression-free and overall survival. In the same patients, whole exome sequencing and RNA sequencing of pretreatment tumors were performed in addition to TCR sequencing. About 90% of the roughly 30 patients were males with bladder-origin urothelial cancer, and about two thirds of the roughly 30 reported a prior smoking history. Here is what the overall study found, with its caveats: A pretreatment peripheral blood TCR clonality below the median was linked to improved progression-free and overall survival. Because of the small sample size (n ≈ 29) and the many exploratory analyses performed, the results are intended to be regarded as hypothesis-generating. Patients with durable benefit showed greater expansion of tumor-associated TCR clones in peripheral blood 3 weeks after starting treatment (n of about 20, p = 0.022).

What this sample's time point label stands for: pretreatment peripheral blood. A total of roughly 31 patients with locally advanced or metastatic urothelial carcinoma, treated at Memorial Sloan Kettering on a trial protocol, made up the cohort. Peripheral blood mononuclear cells were collected pretreatment and during treatment, with between 1 and 8 total time points obtained per patient. The Qiagen DNeasy Blood extraction kit was used to purify genomic DNA from total PBMCs and from tumor samples. PBMCs were collected pretreatment and during treatment, and were isolated and stored as previously described. Each PCR received spiked-in synthetic TCR analog templates so that absolute template abundance could be estimated from read counts. Using the immunoSEQ assay, TCRbeta CDR3 regions were amplified from genomic DNA with bias-controlled V and J gene primers. Rearranged TCRbeta segments were sequenced at approximately 20X coverage. For the original study's pipeline: Sequencing errors were corrected by clustering and CDR3s were annotated against IMGT to assign V, D and J genes. Downstream analyses used only productive TCRbeta rearrangements, leaving out any out-of-frame or stop-codon sequences. Clonality was computed as one minus Shannon entropy normalized by the log of the number of unique productive sequences. Clones differing between time points or between blood and tumor were identified using Fisher's exact test with Benjamini-Hochberg correction, with an adjusted p below 0.01 applied as the threshold. TCRdb carries this immuneACCESS record with in-frame sequences only. Its versions omit some clonotypes, under half of them owing to an unresolved V gene in the studies checked, with the rest unexplained. V, J and clone size are those of that table, while D and trimming were read from the DNA. The sample profile shows roughly 91,000 clones; about 85% of them were found once. Roughly an eighth of the sample is in the top ten clones.

This clone was observed once. What antigen it recognizes has not been identified. Per-base qualities were not stored, and no clone one base away is much larger. As encoded in the germline V gene (reference sequence), CDR1 is LNHDA while CDR2 is SQIVND. V drops 3 bases and J drops 5 bases, leaving 16 bases in between. From the cysteine through the phenylalanine, the CDR3 covers 15 amino acids. Here the CDR3 DNA is all that survives: 45 bases in frame from base 1. Here the sequenced sample was PBMCs, taken around atezolizumab (anti-PD-L1) treatment. This chain joins TRBV19 to TRBJ1-2, with the identity of the D gene unclear. The source of this sequence is a man aged 60-69 years with urothelial cancer. The encoded CDR3 is CASSMSNGLWYGYTF. At the DNA level, the sequence is TGTGCCAGTAGTATGTCGAATGGCTTATGGTATGGCTACACCTTC.